These 23 T cell receptor beta chains were sequenced from one sample in a study of T cell responses to AZD1222 COVID-19 vaccine. Generated by immunoSEQ multiplex PCR, the TCRdb table keeps only in-frame clones and is missing some. Of some 180,000 clones in the sample, roughly 92% were seen once. The source material was peripheral blood, sampled on day 0 of AZD1222 vaccination. The receptors stem from an adult in good health.

This clone was counted a few times. The rearrangement uses TRBV7-3 and TRBJ2-2; D gene uncertain. CDR1 is SGHTA and CDR2 is FQGTGA in the germline V gene. The CDR3 runs to 13 residues. V lost 2 bases and J lost 6, with 7 bases in between. CDR3 amino acids: CASSLGHPGELFF. CDR3 DNA: TGTGCCAGCAGCTTAGGGCACCCCGGGGAGCTGTTTTTT.

J is TRBJ1-1 and V is TRBV7-2; maybe TRBD1 (5 bases). The CDR3 contains 15 residues. Trimming cost V 6 bases and J 1 base, with 15 bases left between them. Germline assignment: CDR1 SGHTA and CDR2 FQGNSA. The CDR3 region is CASRRQSSTNTEAFF. The CDR3, as DNA: TGTGCCAGCAGGCGACAGTCTTCAACGAACACTGAAGCTTTCTTT.

The chain combines TRBV7-9 with TRBJ1-2; possible D gene TRBD1, 5 bases. V gave up 1 base and J gave up 6 bases, with 12 bases separating them. CDR1 SEHNR and CDR2 FQNEAQ come from the germline V gene (reference sequence). The length of the CDR3 is 14 residues. The CDR3 DNA follows: TGTGCCAGCAGCTTAGTGTCGCAGGGAAATGGCTACACCTTC. It translates to CASSLVSQGNGYTF.

The chain carries TRBV6-5 and TRBJ1-4, with 9 bases identical to TRBD1. The CDR3 is made up of 15 amino acids. From germline, CDR1 is MNHEY and CDR2 SVGAGI. V lost 6 bases and J lost 8; bases outside the gene matches: 10. The CDR3: CASRDRDRAREKLFF. CDR3 coding DNA: TGTGCCAGCAGGGATCGGGACAGGGCTCGGGAAAAACTGTTTTTT.

The chain recombines TRBV19 with TRBJ1-6, with 9 positions matching TRBD1. The germline V gene has CDR1 LNHDA and CDR2 SQIVND (reference sequence). V lost 5 bases, J lost 10 bases, and 9 bases stayed unmatched. The CDR3 has 15 residues. CDR3 in DNA: TGTGCCAGTAGTCCGCCGGGGACAGGGAGGTCACCCCTCCACTTT. This codes for CASSPPGTGRSPLHF. The full variable domain, rest sourced from reference TRBV19 and TRBJ1-6, is DGGITQSPKYLFRKEGQNVTLSCEQNLNHDAMYWYRQDPGQGLRLIYYSQIVNDFQKGDIAEGYSVSREKKESFPLTVTSAQKNPTAFYLCASSPPGTGRSPLHFGNGTRLTVT.

The CDR3 DNA reads as TGCGCCAGCAGCCAGACTAGCGGGAGTCGATACGGGGAGCTGTTTTTT. Translated, it gives CASSQTSGSRYGELFF. The chain employs TRBV5-1 and TRBJ2-2, with 12 bases aligning to TRBD2. Trimming cost V 4 bases and J 7 bases; bases outside gene matches: 8. This CDR3 is 16 amino acids long. Germline V gives CDR1 SGHRS, CDR2 YFSETQ. The entire variable domain, with the rest obtained from reference TRBV5-1 and TRBJ2-2, is as follows: KAGVTQTPRYLIKTRGQQVTLSCSPISGHRSVSWYQQTPGQGLQFLFEYFSETQRNKGNFPGRFSGRQFSNSRSEMNVSTLELGDSALYLCASSQTSGSRYGELFFGEGSRLTVL.

Only one count was recorded for this clone. This chain links TRBV10-3 with TRBJ2-5, with D possibly TRBD1 on 7 matching bases. The CDR3 loop spans 16 amino acids. The V gene's germline CDR1 is ENHRY and CDR2 SYGVKD. Trimming removed 6 bases from V and 4 bases from J, with 21 bases in between. The chain's CDR3 is CAISGGPGQVGETQYF. CDR3 sequence (DNA): TGTGCCATCAGCGGGGGACCAGGACAGGTTGGAGAGACCCAGTACTTC.

Only one count was recorded for this clone. The chain uses TRBV5-1 and TRBJ2-1; TRBD2 matches at 14 bases. Germline assignment: CDR1 SGHRS and CDR2 YFSETQ. With V trimmed by 4 bases and J by 5 bases, 8 bases remained unmatched. There are 17 residues in the CDR3. The chain's CDR3 is CASSHGLAGGRNNEQFF. The CDR3 DNA follows: TGCGCCAGCAGCCACGGACTAGCGGGGGGTCGGAACAATGAGCAGTTCTTC.

In this sample, this clone turned up a few times. The V gene is TRBV19, the J gene TRBJ1-1; tentative D call: TRBD1 (5 bases). This CDR3 has 16 residues. Germline lookup yields CDR1 LNHDA and CDR2 SQIVND (reference sequence). The germline V and J ends were trimmed by 6 bases and 4 bases, with 21 bases remaining between them. CDR3 residues: CASSPSSGDLITEAFF. CDR3 nucleotides: TGTGCCAGTAGCCCCAGCTCCGGGGACTTAATCACTGAAGCTTTCTTT.

The rearrangement joins TRBV11-2 to TRBJ1-6; no clear D. The CDR3 runs 15 residues. Trimming cost V 5 bases and J 0 bases, with 8 bases left between them. The germline gives CDR1 SGHAT, CDR2 FQNNGV. The CDR3 DNA sequence: TGTGCCAGCAGCCCATTAACCTCCTATAATTCACCCCTCCACTTT. Amino acids: CASSPLTSYNSPLHF. The whole variable domain, filled in from reference TRBV11-2 and TRBJ1-6, reads EAGVAQSPRYKIIEKRQSVAFWCNPISGHATLYWYQQILGQGPKLLIQFQNNGVVDDSQLPKDRFSAERLKGVDSTLKIQPAKLEDSAVYLCASSPLTSYNSPLHFGNGTRLTVT.

The gene calls are TRBV11-3 and TRBJ2-2; 8 bases match TRBD1. Germline trimming cut 3 bases from V and 2 bases from J; bases unmatched to any gene: 2. Germline assignment: CDR1 SGHNT and CDR2 YENEEA. The length of the CDR3 is 15 residues. Here the CDR3 reads CASSFGQGNTGELFF. CDR3 nucleotide sequence: TGTGCCAGCAGCTTTGGACAGGGAAACACCGGGGAGCTGTTTTTT.

The CDR3 here is CASSSGGGARIYGYTF. CDR3 coding DNA: TGTGCCAGCAGCTCCGGTGGCGGGGCCCGAATCTATGGCTACACCTTC. V gene TRBV9 combines with J gene TRBJ1-2; a possible D gene is TRBD1 (5 bases). Germline lookup yields CDR1 SGDLS and CDR2 YYNGEE. Trimming left V 4 bases short and J 4 bases short, with 20 bases between. This CDR3 contains 16 residues.

This chain uses TRBV14 with TRBJ2-1; 7 bases fit TRBD2. Germline V CDR1 and CDR2: SGHDN, FVKESK. J was trimmed by 8 bases and V by 5 bases; bases with no gene match: 6. The CDR3 runs to 13 residues. For the CDR3, the DNA is TGTGCCAGCAGCGTACGTCTAGCGGATGAGCAGTTCTTC. Translated: CASSVRLADEQFF.

The chain combines TRBV27 with TRBJ1-6, with unresolved D. The CDR3 extends over 14 amino acids. Germline V gives CDR1 MNHEY, CDR2 SMNVEV (reference sequence). V lost 8 bases and J lost 7, with 15 bases in between. The CDR3 spells CASRRGDGNSPLHF. DNA of the CDR3: TGTGCCAGCCGACGGGGAGACGGAAATTCACCCCTCCACTTT.

The rearrangement joins TRBV27 to TRBJ1-4, with D possibly being TRBD1 (5 bases). Germline loops: CDR1 MNHEY, CDR2 SMNVEV (reference sequence). V lost 8 bases, J lost 8 bases, and 15 bases lay in between. The CDR3 runs to 13 residues. CDR3 DNA sequence: TGTGCCAGCCGATCCGGGGGGGAGGAAAAACTGTTTTTT. It encodes CASRSGGEEKLFF.

The chain recombines TRBV6-2 or TRBV6-3 with TRBJ2-1; 12 nucleotides line up with TRBD2. In germline, CDR1 is MNHEY, CDR2 SVGEGT. The CDR3 has 16 residues. With V trimmed by 0 bases and J by 8 bases, 5 bases remained unmatched. CDR3 residues: CASSYSTSGRLDEQFF. CDR3 sequence (DNA): TGTGCCAGCAGTTACTCGACTAGCGGGAGATTGGATGAGCAGTTCTTC.

This clone has only a few counts. J is TRBJ1-2 and V is TRBV30, with D possibly TRBD1 on 5 matching bases. There are 16 residues in the CDR3. V lost 5 bases, J lost 3 bases, and 22 bases lay in between. Germline V gene data show CDR1 as GTSNPN and CDR2 as SVGIG (reference sequence). The CDR3, as DNA: TGTGCCTGGCTACCCCTCCGGGGACCCCTACACTATGGCTACACCTTC. Protein sequence: CAWLPLRGPLHYGYTF.

The V call is TRBV30, the J call TRBJ2-7; D remains unclear. Germline loops: CDR1 GTSNPN, CDR2 SVGIG (reference sequence). This CDR3 comprises 11 residues. V gave up 2 bases and J gave up 3 bases, with 5 bases separating them. The CDR3 DNA sequence: TGTGCCTGGAGTCCTAACTACGAGCAGTACTTC. It encodes CAWSPNYEQYF. Full variable domain (outside the CDR3, taken from reference TRBV30 and TRBJ2-7): SQTIHQWPATLVQPVGSPLSLECTVEGTSNPNLYWYRQAAGRGLQLLFYSVGIGQISSEVPQNLSASRPQDRQFILSSKKLLLSDSGFYLCAWSPNYEQYFGPGTRLTVT.

The chain employs TRBV6-5 and TRBJ1-1; D might be TRBD1 (5 bases). The CDR3 covers 13 residues. CDR1 MNHEY and CDR2 SVGAGI come from the germline V gene. With 5 bases removed from V and 2 bases from J, the gap between germline ends came to 9 bases. The CDR3 sequence: CASSRQLNTEAFF. CDR3 bases: TGTGCCAGCAGTAGACAGCTAAACACTGAAGCTTTCTTT.

This chain uses TRBV2 with TRBJ1-5, with D maybe TRBD1 (5 bases). The CDR3 spans 14 residues. Trimming pared 7 bases from V and 6 bases from J, leaving 16 bases between. Germline V gene data show CDR1 as SNHLY and CDR2 as FYNNEI. The CDR3: CASTLEGRFQPQHF. For the CDR3, the DNA is TGTGCCAGCACCCTCGAGGGGAGATTTCAGCCCCAGCATTTT.

This chain joins TRBV4-1 and TRBJ2-5; perhaps TRBD2 as D (7 bases). CDR1 MGHRA and CDR2 YSYEKL come from the germline V gene. The length of the CDR3 is 14 residues. V was clipped by 4 bases and J by 10 bases, with 19 bases between them. The CDR3 DNA reads TGCGCCAGCAGCCTCCTTAGGGGGGGAATAGACCAGTACTTC. Its protein product is CASSLLRGGIDQYF.

The chain combines TRBV19 with TRBJ1-6; D is ambiguous. Germline-derived CDR1 and CDR2 are LNHDA and SQIVND (reference sequence). Trimming left V 3 bases short and J 7 bases short, with 10 bases between. This CDR3 has 14 residues. For the CDR3, the DNA is TGTGCCAGTAGTATTATCGGCAGCAATTCACCCCTCCACTTT. Its protein product is CASSIIGSNSPLHF.

This clone was seen once. The CDR3 region has the DNA TGCAGCGTCATGGGCCCAGGGTGGAATTCACCCCTCCACTTT. Translating gives CSVMGPGWNSPLHF. J is TRBJ1-6 and V is TRBV29-1; D possibly corresponds to TRBD1 (5 bases). Germline assignment: CDR1 SQVTM and CDR2 ANQGSEA. Trimming cost V 6 bases and J 7 bases, with 16 bases left between them. The CDR3 has 14 amino acids.